This T cell receptor (beta chain) stems from a study of metastatic and nonmetastatic thyroid tumors. V lost 0 bases and J 7 bases, leaving 6 bases between the germline ends. CDR1 is SGHRS and CDR2 is YFSETQ in the germline V gene. This CDR3 has 12 residues. A note on this clone: Its antigen is unknown.

Original processing notes: A classifier for distant metastasis in papillary thyroid cancer was constructed using CDR3 differences observed across clinicopathological groups. TCRdb re-clonotyped the PCR reads via MiXCR. TCRdb's processing, not the authors', yielded these V and J calls. The table shows about 19,000 clones, with less than 30% occurring only once. Study-wide points: Malignant thyroid tumors reportedly had TCR beta diversity that was significantly higher than in benign nodules, in blood and tumor.

Nobody among the patients had been given any treatment before thyroid surgery. Sequencing was done on a sample of blood. This rearrangement joins TRBV5-1 to TRBJ2-3; no firm D call. This receptor was identified in a male donor with papillary thyroid cancer or a benign thyroid nodule (not recorded which). Some clones in this sample may be carry-over from other donors' samples. CDR3 nucleotide sequence: TGCGCCAGCAGCTTGGACATTAATACGCAGTATTTT. It specifies CASSLDINTQYF.